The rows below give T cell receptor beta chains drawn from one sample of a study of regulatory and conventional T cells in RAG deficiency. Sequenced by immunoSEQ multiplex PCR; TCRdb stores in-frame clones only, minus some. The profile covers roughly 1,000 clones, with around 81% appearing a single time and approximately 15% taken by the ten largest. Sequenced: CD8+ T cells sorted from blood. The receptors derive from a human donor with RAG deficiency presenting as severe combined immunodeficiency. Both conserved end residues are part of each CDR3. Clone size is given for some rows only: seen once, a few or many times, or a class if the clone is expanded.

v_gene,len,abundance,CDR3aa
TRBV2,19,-,CASSVGGQGRLGAKNIQYF
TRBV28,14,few,CASSLMGWQETQYF
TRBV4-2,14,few,CASSQDDSGYEQYF
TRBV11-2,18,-,CASSLVRGLGSGANVLTF
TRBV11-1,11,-,CASSFRDTQYF
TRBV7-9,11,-,CASSFTDTQYF
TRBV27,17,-,CASSPSPGPHEHQPQHF
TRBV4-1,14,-,CASTWTGGYYGYTF
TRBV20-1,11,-,CSARRKETQYF
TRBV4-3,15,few,CASSLWTANTGELFF
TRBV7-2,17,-,CASSLVIGTYAYNEQFF
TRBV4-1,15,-,CASSLTGHPLYEQYF
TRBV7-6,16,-,CASSAHPGTGLYEQYF
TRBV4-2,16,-,CASSQHPGWGNTEAFF
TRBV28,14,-,CASSPQGLGETQYF
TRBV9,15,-,CASSPPIPGTDTQYF
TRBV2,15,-,CASRRRLRREAEQYF
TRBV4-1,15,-,CASSQVGPRPGEQYF
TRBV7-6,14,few,CASSPDGNTGELFF
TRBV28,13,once,CASSSTQNYGYTF
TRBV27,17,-,CASSPDRGSSYNSPLHF
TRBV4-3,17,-,CASSQEGRGRYTGELFF
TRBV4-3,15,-,CASSQDFIRAGELFF
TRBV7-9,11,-,CASRRGTEAFF
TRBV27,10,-,CASSFPEQYF
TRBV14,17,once,CASSQTVQGIGSDTQYF
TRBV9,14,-,CASSPRPTDREQYF